This T cell receptor beta chain came from a study of tissue T cells after allogeneic stem cell transplantation. The study, taken as a whole, reports: Tissue-detected TCR repertoire was only partly captured by blood and spleen T cells. Motif-based clustering found tissue-specific repertoire signatures shared across patients, though few clones were shared.

Time point of the sample: mouse harvest day 7 after allogeneic transplant. Mouse grafts combined 10^7 T-cell-depleted bone marrow cells with 10^6 splenic CD5+ T cells. Tissues came from B6→BALB/c major-mismatch GVHD mice at day 7 or 14. This clone was seen only once. Its cognate antigen is unknown. Gene and germline names: mouse. Here immunoSEQ multiplex PCR was the method, and the copy in TCRdb shows in-frame clones only, minus some. The sample yields about 10,000 clones, less than 55% seen once. This TCR was recovered from a female BALB/c mouse given C57BL/6 T cells with graft-versus-host disease after an allogeneic hematopoietic cell transplant. What was sequenced was skin.

The DNA read from the CDR3 is TGTGCCAGCGGTGATATGGGGGGGAACTATGCTGAGCAGTTC. Amino acid sequence: CASGDMGGNYAEQF. The CDR3 in full is CASGDMGGNYAEQFF. The chain joins TRBV13-2 to TRBJ2-1; TRBD2 matches at 8 bases. The CDR3 goes on 1 residue after the read ends, and that part is filled in from the germline J gene. Trimming cost V 1 base and J 1 base; bases outside gene matches: 1. Per germline, CDR1 NNHNN and CDR2 SYGAGS (reference sequence). CDR3 length: 15 amino acids.